This paragraph covers one TCR beta chain sequence. No cognate antigen has been identified for it. Base qualities are not at hand, and no much larger clone is one base apart. From each donor, a single peripheral blood sample of around 0.12 L on average was drawn into heparinised tubes. Naive, central memory, regulatory and stem cell-like memory CD4+ T cells were sorted on a BD FACSAria II using a panel including CD45RO, CCR7, CD25, CD127, CD95 and CD27. A purity above 98% was achieved for all sorted populations. PBMCs were isolated immediately by Lymphoprep density gradient centrifugation and stained directly without culture. To minimize batch effects, samples were stained and sorted in pairs, one healthy donor with one patient per experiment. These data come from a study of beta chain features in type 1 diabetes (dated by TCRdb to the late 2010s). About the full investigation: Mean age, gender distribution, total cell number and subset yield did not differ between patients and healthy donors. A total of 85 million to 110 million sorted cells were examined across all samples, and RNA yield correlated strongly with the number of cells per subset. The study compared the TCRB repertoires of sorted circulating CD4+ T cell subsets in recently diagnosed type 1 diabetes patients with those in matched healthy donors. Regulatory and stem cell-like memory subsets were isolated from only 8 patients and roughly eight healthy donors, whereas naive and central memory subsets came from all 30 or so donors.

V is shortened by 4 bases, J by 2 bases, and the region joining them spans 12 bases. CDR1 and CDR2, per the germline V gene (reference sequence), are SGHNT and YYREEE. Counted from cysteine to phenylalanine, this CDR3 has 14 amino acids. The read is trimmed to its CDR3 DNA, 42 bases read in frame from base 1. The paper's findings and limits, for the study overall: HLA sub-analyses involved small numbers of individuals, so any influence of HLA type on TCRB rearrangement remained unresolved. A moderate but significant shortening of TCRB CDR3 length was observed in type 1 diabetes patients in all four CD4+ subsets. PCR might favor shorter templates, but patient and control samples were amplified and corrected together, so any skew would affect both groups equally. At VDJ recombination sites, patients with type 1 diabetes made fewer insertions and deleted more nucleotides, a pattern implying thymic rearrangement abnormalities. Sequencing cDNA rather than genomic DNA could over-represent highly expressing activated cells, although activation and CD3 levels did not differ between groups. Naive, central memory and regulatory TCRB repertoires appeared to be more alike among patients than among healthy donors.

The entire isolated RNA was reverse transcribed using the High Capacity cDNA Reverse Transcription Kit, and thus expressed TCRB transcripts were sequenced. Naive, central memory and regulatory T cell samples underwent deep immunoSEQ sequencing, averaging around 3.6 million total reads per sample. Sorted cells were lysed in RLT buffer and RNA was extracted with DNase-treated RNeasy Micro or Mini kits, depending on cell number. Each cell subset was processed separately to prevent cross-contamination, with patient and healthy donor samples processed together. The immunoSEQ multiplex PCR was used to amplify TCRB sequences from cDNA, yielding 87-bp fragments that span the CDR3 region. Sequencing of the amplicons was performed on the Illumina HiSeq platform. For the original study's pipeline: PCR bias was computationally corrected using synthetic template baselines, reads within Hamming distance 2 were collapsed, and singletons that could not be merged were discarded. Reads were aligned to IMGT to assign V, D and J genes, CDR3 length, and insertions or deletions at six rearrangement sites. Within each subset, clonotype counts were normalized to sorted cell number, and only after that were true diversity and Gini coefficients computed with the tcR R package. The overlap coefficient, calculated on TCRB nucleotide sequences, was used to quantify repertoire sharing. Out-of-frame TCRB sequences from naive cells were analyzed as a proxy for the pre-selection repertoire. Sourced from immuneACCESS, this table was stored by TCRdb with only in-frame sequences that have V and J called. A share of the clones is absent; for the studies checked, an unresolved V gene accounts for under half, and the remainder has no known explanation. Clone size and V and J calls were adopted from that table, with D and trimming inferred from the DNA. Present in this sample are 400,000 to 500,000 clones, approximately 15% of which were seen just once. The top ten clonotypes cover roughly 0.04% of the sample.

The TCR originated in a man aged 30 to 39 in good health. Sequenced input: naive CD4+ T cells from blood. The sample's cell subset or site label, in plain terms: true naive CD4+ T cells. In this chain, TRBV5-4 is recombined with TRBJ1-2; a tentative D match to TRBD1 spans 5 bases. The CDR3 here reads CASSRAGSNYGYTF. The sequenced DNA is TGTGCCAGCAGCCGCGCAGGGTCCAACTATGGCTACACCTTC.